What follows are 10 T cell receptor beta chains derived from one specimen sequenced in a study of cytomegalovirus exposure and HLA in healthy donors. The PCR had 60 Vbeta and 13 Jbeta primers. Method: immunoSEQ multiplex PCR; TCRdb's copy keeps in-frame clones and lacks some. This table holds around 170,000 clones, around 68% found once. The sequenced sample was PBMCs. These receptor sequences come from a girl aged 10 to 17 in good health and CMV-seronegative.

The V gene is TRBV19, the J gene TRBJ1-1; TRBD1 is a possible D gene (5 bases). The CDR3 is made up of 17 amino acids. The germline CDR1 and CDR2 sequences are LNHDA and SQIVND (reference sequence). V gave up 7 bases and J gave up 1 base, with 22 bases separating them. The CDR3 here is CASMGWGGRGANTEAFF. Here the CDR3 DNA reads TGTGCCAGTATGGGGTGGGGAGGGAGAGGGGCGAACACTGAAGCTTTCTTT. Variable domain in full (rest from reference TRBV19 and TRBJ1-1): DGGITQSPKYLFRKEGQNVTLSCEQNLNHDAMYWYRQDPGQGLRLIYYSQIVNDFQKGDIAEGYSVSREKKESFPLTVTSAQKNPTAFYLCASMGWGGRGANTEAFFGQGTRLTVV.

This chain joins TRBV2 and TRBJ2-1; 8 bases line up with TRBD2. The CDR3 loop spans 14 amino acids. V trimming: 8 bases; J trimming: 0 bases; junction bases outside the gene matches: 3. CDR1 SNHLY and CDR2 FYNNEI come from the germline V gene. The CDR3 bases are TGTGCCAGCGTCGGGGGGGCCTCCTACAATGAGCAGTTCTTC. It specifies CASVGGASYNEQFF.

The V gene is TRBV6-4, the J gene TRBJ1-1; tentatively, D is TRBD1 (6 bases). This CDR3 contains 16 residues. Germline values: CDR1 MRHNA, CDR2 SNTAGT. V was trimmed by 6 bases and J by 4 bases, leaving 21 bases between them. The CDR3 here is CASRQGFESLGTEAFF. CDR3 nucleotide sequence: TGTGCCAGCAGACAGGGATTTGAATCTTTGGGCACTGAAGCTTTCTTT.

The rearrangement links TRBV28 to TRBJ1-5; 10 bases align to TRBD1. Trimming at V came to 6 bases and at J to 5 bases, leaving 4 bases not matched to a gene. Germline CDR1 MDHEN, CDR2 SYDVKM. The CDR3 spans 14 residues. The CDR3 protein is CASRVGQGDQPQHF. Written as DNA, the CDR3 is TGTGCCAGCAGGGTTGGACAGGGGGATCAGCCCCAGCATTTT.

This rearrangement joins TRBV5-5 to TRBJ1-1; D gene uncertain. V gave up 2 bases and J gave up 0 bases, with 8 bases separating them. The CDR3 is made up of 14 amino acids. The germline V gene encodes CDR1 SGHKS and CDR2 YYEKEE (reference sequence). The CDR3 loop is CASSLVLVNTEAFF. The CDR3 nucleotides are TGTGCCAGCAGCTTAGTACTTGTGAACACTGAAGCTTTCTTT.

This clone was counted a few times. This chain connects TRBV12-5 to TRBJ2-2; D might be TRBD2 (6 bases). Germline V gene data show CDR1 as LGHNT and CDR2 as FRNRAP. CDR3 length: 14 residues. V lost 6 bases, J lost 4 bases, and 12 bases lay in between. CDR3 in amino acids: CASGGTWLTGELFF. The CDR3, as DNA: TGTGCTAGTGGCGGGACTTGGCTCACCGGGGAGCTGTTTTTT.

The chain recombines TRBV19 with TRBJ1-2, with D perhaps matching TRBD1 (6 bases). Germline V lookup: CDR1 LNHDA, CDR2 SQIVND (reference sequence). The V end lost 7 bases, the J end lost 0 bases, and 9 bases lay between the germline ends. The CDR3 runs 13 residues. CDR3 protein: CASKDSPNYGYTF. In nucleotides, the CDR3 is TGTGCCAGTAAGGACAGTCCTAACTATGGCTACACCTTC.

The chain links TRBV5-1 to TRBJ2-7; D is undetermined. V shed 1 base and J shed 0 bases, with 14 bases lying between them. CDR1 SGHRS and CDR2 YFSETQ come from the germline V gene. The CDR3 contains 16 residues. As DNA, the CDR3 is TGCGCCAGCAGCTTGTTGGCTCTCGAGGTCTCCTACGAGCAGTACTTC. It codes for CASSLLALEVSYEQYF.

This clone occurred a few times. The CDR3 bases are TGTGCCAGCAGTTTTCAGGGGTACGAGCAGTACTTC. Encoded protein: CASSFQGYEQYF. V gene TRBV6-6 combines with J gene TRBJ2-7; a possible D gene is TRBD1 (6 bases). This CDR3 is built from 12 residues. V was cut by 4 bases and J by 4 bases, with 8 bases left in between. CDR1 MNHNY and CDR2 SVGAGI come from the germline V gene (reference sequence).

This CDR3 reads CASSLTPGGKYNEQFF. CDR3 DNA: TGTGCCAGCAGCTTAACCCCGGGGGGGAAATACAATGAGCAGTTCTTC. V usage is TRBV7-3 and J usage is TRBJ2-1, with TRBD2 matching over 8 bases. CDR3 length: 16 amino acids. The junction had 5 bases not matched to a gene; V was cut back by 0 bases and J by 4 bases. Germline CDR1 and CDR2: SGHTA and FQGTGA.